Listed here are 16 T cell receptor beta chains from one sample, sequenced in a study of regulatory T cells in long-lasting Graves disease. Regarding time point: newly diagnosed GD, antithyroid drugs for less than 3 months. Isolated PBMC RNA provided the starting material for the TCR library. The TCR beta library used iRepertoire HTBI primers with Arm-PCR amplification of CDR3. In TCRdb, the multiplex PCR reads were re-called with MiXCR into one record per CDR3 protein. Altogether hundreds of thousands of distinct CDR3 sequences are present, 15% to 20% being singletons, with the ten largest covering more than 35%. The sequencing used peripheral blood mononuclear cells (PBMCs), collected at new diagnosis, from a patient treated with antithyroid drugs. The source is a female donor with Graves disease.

This clonotype was seen many times. This sequence joins TRBV28 and TRBJ2-7; 9 nucleotides match TRBD1. From germline, CDR1 is MDHEN and CDR2 SYDVKM. This CDR3 spans 16 amino acids. The V gene end was trimmed by 9 bases and the J gene end by 0 bases; junction bases not matched to a gene: 12. The CDR3 loop reads CARTRGGQGSSYEQYF. The CDR3 DNA reads TGTGCCAGAACGAGGGGGGGACAGGGATCCTCCTACGAGCAGTACTTC.

This clonotype was seen only a few times. Because the CDR3 is missing its conserved closing phenylalanine or tryptophan, this is likely a read error. The gene calls are TRBV19 and TRBJ1-1, with unresolved D. Trimming pared 4 bases from V and 5 bases from J, leaving 14 bases between. Germline V gene lookup returns CDR1 LNHDA and CDR2 SQIVND (reference sequence). The CDR3 covers 14 residues. CDR3 DNA: TGTGCCAGTAGTAACGGTCGGATGTGGACTGAAGCTTTCTCT. It encodes CASSNGRMWTEAFS.

This clonotype was seen at least ten times. The chain employs TRBV2 and TRBJ1-6; TRBD1 might be the D (5 bases). This CDR3 comprises 13 residues. The germline V gene has CDR1 SNHLY and CDR2 FYNNEI. Trimming took 3 bases from V and 9 from J, leaving 9 bases between them. The CDR3 bases are TGTGCCAGCAGTGACAGGGAAGGTTCACCCCTCCACTTT. The encoded protein is CASSDREGSPLHF.

This clonotype was picked up many times. The chain recombines TRBV12-3 or TRBV12-4 with TRBJ2-2, with D unresolved. Trimming removed 6 bases at V and 5 bases at J, with 4 bases between. There are 11 residues in the CDR3. The CDR3 spells CASRVTGELFF. In DNA, the CDR3 is TGTGCCAGCAGAGTTACCGGGGAGCTGTTTTTT.

This clonotype has ten or more counts. The rearrangement links TRBV12-3 or TRBV12-4 to TRBJ2-3; unclear D gene. The length of the CDR3 is 15 residues. The ends were cut back, 0 bases at V and 2 bases at J, with 9 bases in the middle. The DNA for the CDR3 is TGTGCCAGCAGTTTAGCAGTTGGGGACACAGATACGCAGTATTTT. Its translation: CASSLAVGDTDTQYF.

CDR3 sequence: CASSTGQGISPLHF. The CDR3 bases are TGTGCCAGCAGTACCGGACAGGGGATTTCACCCCTCCACTTT. This chain joins TRBV28 and TRBJ1-6; 9 bases agree with TRBD1. Germline assignment: CDR1 MDHEN and CDR2 SYDVKM. The CDR3 is 14 residues long. Trimming took 5 bases from V and 9 from J; bases not matched to a gene: 5.

This clonotype has only a few counts. The V gene is TRBV4-2, the J gene TRBJ1-5; a weak D match, TRBD1 (5 bases). The CDR3 has 18 residues. Germline V CDR1 and CDR2: LGHNA, YNFKEQ. Trimming shortened V by 0 bases and J by 0 bases, and 15 bases separated the two germline ends. The CDR3 region has the DNA TGTGCCAGCAGCCAAGATCGGCAGGGCAGTTATAGCAATCAGCCCCAGCATTTT. It codes for CASSQDRQGSYSNQPQHF.

CDR3 bases: TGTGCCAGCAGTGAAGCGCCGGTCGGGGTGGTCACTGAAGCTTTCTTT. This codes for CASSEAPVGVVTEAFF. The J gene is TRBJ1-1, the V gene TRBV2; D is uncertain. V was clipped by 0 bases and J by 4 bases, with 15 bases between them. There are 16 residues in the CDR3. Germline CDR1 is SNHLY and CDR2 is FYNNEI.

This clonotype came up a few times. The V and J genes are TRBV7-8 and TRBJ2-1, with D tentatively TRBD2 (6 bases). CDR3 size: 14 residues. Germline assignment: CDR1 SGHVS and CDR2 FQNEAQ. Between the trimmed V and J ends, which lost 2 bases and 4 bases, there was a span of 9 bases. The CDR3 loop reads CASSLWGDYNEQFF. CDR3 nucleotide sequence: TGTGCCAGCAGCTTATGGGGGGATTACAATGAGCAGTTCTTC.

This clonotype was counted many times. The chain is built from TRBV7-3 and TRBJ1-1; D possibly corresponds to TRBD1 (5 bases). From germline, CDR1 is SGHTA and CDR2 FQGTGA. This CDR3 spans 14 amino acids. V lost 1 base and J lost 5, with 11 bases in between. CDR3 in DNA: TGTGCCAGCAGCTTAATGGGGGGAGGAACTGAAGCTTTCTTT. The encoded protein is CASSLMGGGTEAFF.

This clonotype turned up a few times. One junction end does not reproduce the germline sequence, and a read error may be involved. The chain couples TRBV28 to TRBJ2-1; D is possibly TRBD1 (6 bases). The CDR3 runs to 15 residues. Germline V gives CDR1 MDHEN, CDR2 SYDVKM. CDR3 region: CASSYDRSSYDEQFF. The CDR3 DNA is TGTGCCAGCAGTTATGACAGGAGCTCCTACGATGAGCAGTTCTTC. The whole variable domain, filled in from reference TRBV28 and TRBJ2-1, reads DVKVTQSSRYLVKRTGEKVFLECVQDMDHENMFWYRQDPGLGLRLIYFSYDVKMKEKGDIPEGYSVSREKKERFSLILESASTNQTSMYLCASSYDRSSYDEQFFGPGTRLTVL.

This clonotype has a count of ten or more. The genes are TRBV12-3 or TRBV12-4 and TRBJ1-6; unclear D gene. The CDR3 covers 13 residues. V shed 2 bases and J shed 3 bases, with 2 bases lying between them. The CDR3 sequence: CASSLNYNSPLHF. Written as DNA, the CDR3 is TGTGCCAGCAGTTTAAACTATAATTCACCCCTCCACTTT.

The sample holds many counts of this clonotype. The CDR3 sequence: CSARTVNYGYTF. CDR3 nucleotide sequence: TGCAGTGCTCGGACAGTCAACTATGGCTACACCTTC. The chain employs TRBV20-1 and TRBJ1-2, with D possibly being TRBD1 (6 bases). There are 12 residues in the CDR3. V dropped 5 bases and J dropped 2 bases, with 9 bases sitting between them. Germline values: CDR1 DFQATT, CDR2 SNEGSKA (reference sequence).

The V and J genes are TRBV11-3 and TRBJ1-5, with D unresolved. The V gene lost 5 bases and the J gene lost 0 bases, with 14 bases spanning the gap. The CDR3 is made up of 16 amino acids. Germline CDR1 is SGHNT and CDR2 is YENEEA. CDR3 sequence: CASSPQTVNSNQPQHF. The CDR3 nucleotides read TGTGCCAGCAGCCCTCAGACTGTGAATAGCAATCAGCCCCAGCATTTT.

This clonotype has just a few counts. The CDR3 is CSAFGHAGPQHF. CDR3 in DNA: TGCAGTGCTTTTGGACACGCCGGGCCCCAGCATTTT. V usage is TRBV20-1 and J usage is TRBJ1-5; D is possibly TRBD1 (5 bases). Looked up from germline, CDR1 is DFQATT and CDR2 is SNEGSKA (reference sequence). The CDR3 is 12 residues long. Trimming cost V 5 bases and J 9 bases, with 14 bases left between them.

This clonotype was seen many times. The chain uses TRBV6-2 or TRBV6-3 and TRBJ2-5, with 16 bases matching TRBD2. Trimming at V came to 7 bases and at J to 4 bases, leaving 9 bases not matched to a gene. Germline-derived CDR1 and CDR2 are MNHEY and SVGEGT. The CDR3 extends over 17 amino acids. In nucleotides, the CDR3 is TGTGCCAGCATGCCGGGACTAGCGGGAGGGCCGGTAGAGACCCAGTACTTC. It is translated as CASMPGLAGGPVETQYF.